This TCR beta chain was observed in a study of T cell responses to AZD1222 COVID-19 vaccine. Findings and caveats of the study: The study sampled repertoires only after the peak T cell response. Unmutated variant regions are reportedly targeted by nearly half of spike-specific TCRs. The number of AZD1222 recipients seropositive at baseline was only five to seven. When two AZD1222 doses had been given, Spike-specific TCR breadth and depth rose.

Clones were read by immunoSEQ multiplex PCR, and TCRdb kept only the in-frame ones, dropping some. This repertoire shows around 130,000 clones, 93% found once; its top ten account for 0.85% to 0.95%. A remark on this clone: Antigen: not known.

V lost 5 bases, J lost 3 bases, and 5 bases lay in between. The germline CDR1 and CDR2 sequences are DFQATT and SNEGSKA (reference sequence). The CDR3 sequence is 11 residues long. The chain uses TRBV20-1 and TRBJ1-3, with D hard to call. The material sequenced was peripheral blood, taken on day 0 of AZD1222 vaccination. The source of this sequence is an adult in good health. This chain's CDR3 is CSASDGNTIYF. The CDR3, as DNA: TGCAGTGCTTCCGATGGAAACACCATATATTTT.